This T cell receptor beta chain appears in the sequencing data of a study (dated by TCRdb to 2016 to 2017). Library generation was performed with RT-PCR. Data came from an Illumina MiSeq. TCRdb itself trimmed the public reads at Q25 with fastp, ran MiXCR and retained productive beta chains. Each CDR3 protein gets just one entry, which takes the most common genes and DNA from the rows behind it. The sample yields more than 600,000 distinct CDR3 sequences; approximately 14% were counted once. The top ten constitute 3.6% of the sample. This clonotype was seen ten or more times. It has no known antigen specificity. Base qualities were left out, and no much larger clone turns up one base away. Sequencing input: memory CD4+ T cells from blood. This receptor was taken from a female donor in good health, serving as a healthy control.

The nucleotide sequence reads as follows: TGTGCCAGCAGGGGCCTTAGGGATTCCTTCAGATACGAGCAGTACTTC. This translates into CASRGLRDSFRYEQYF. The chain was built from TRBV6-5 and TRBJ2-7, with the D gene call left open. The CDR3 spans 16 residues, from the cysteine through the phenylalanine. Left in the record is the CDR3 DNA by itself, 48 bases read in frame from the first base. V and J lose 6 bases and 4 bases, and a span of 22 bases separates them. CDR1 and CDR2 (MNHEY, SVGAGI) derive from the germline V gene.